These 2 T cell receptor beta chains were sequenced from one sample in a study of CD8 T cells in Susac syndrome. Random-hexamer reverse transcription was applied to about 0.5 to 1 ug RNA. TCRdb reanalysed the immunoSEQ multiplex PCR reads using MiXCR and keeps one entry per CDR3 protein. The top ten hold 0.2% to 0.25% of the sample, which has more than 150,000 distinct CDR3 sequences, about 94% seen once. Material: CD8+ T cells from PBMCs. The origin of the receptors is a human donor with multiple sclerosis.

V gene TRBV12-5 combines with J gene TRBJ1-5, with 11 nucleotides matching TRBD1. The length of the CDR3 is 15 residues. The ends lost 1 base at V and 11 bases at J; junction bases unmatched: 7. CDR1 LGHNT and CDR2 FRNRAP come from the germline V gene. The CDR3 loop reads CASGLDRTGGEAQHF. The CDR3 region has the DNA TGTGCTAGTGGTTTGGACAGGACAGGGGGCGAGGCCCAGCATTTT.

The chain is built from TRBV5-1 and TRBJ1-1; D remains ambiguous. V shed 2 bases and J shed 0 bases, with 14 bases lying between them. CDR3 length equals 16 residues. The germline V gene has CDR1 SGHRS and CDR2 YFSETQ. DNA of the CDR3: TGCGCCAGCAGCTTAGGATTAAAGGGTATGAACACTGAAGCTTTCTTT. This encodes CASSLGLKGMNTEAFF.